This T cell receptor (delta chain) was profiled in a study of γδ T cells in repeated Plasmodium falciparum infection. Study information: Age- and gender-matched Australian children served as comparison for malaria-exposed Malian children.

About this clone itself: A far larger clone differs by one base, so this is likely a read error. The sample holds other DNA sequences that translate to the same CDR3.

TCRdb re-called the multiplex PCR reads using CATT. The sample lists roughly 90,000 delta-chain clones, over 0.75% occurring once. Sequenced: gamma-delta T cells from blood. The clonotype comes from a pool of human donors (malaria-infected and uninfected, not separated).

Here the CDR3 DNA reads TGTGCCCTTGGGGAACTTGTACTTCCTCCCGGATGGAACACCGATAAACTCATCTTT. This translates into CALGELVLPPGWNTDKLIF. The chain couples TRDV1 to TRDJ1, with D tentatively TRDD2 (6 bases). Because TCRdb records no J gene, it was assigned here through a match of the DNA to germline. The CDR3 consists of 19 residues. Germline CDR1 and CDR2: TSWWSYY and QGS.